This T cell receptor beta chain was sequenced during a study of Ad26.COV2.S vaccination and SARS-CoV-2 variants. Sequencing was performed with immunoSEQ multiplex PCR; in TCRdb, only in-frame clones are kept and a portion is missing. The sample shows about 320,000 clones, 86% of them seen only once. Treatment: some 20 received Ad26.COV2.S at low or high dose, single or two shots; about 5 received placebo; per-sample allocation not given. Sampling was performed 63 days after the first vaccine or placebo injection. CDR3 size: 13 residues. The ends were cut back, 3 bases at V and 8 bases at J, with 14 bases in the middle. Germline V gene data show CDR1 as MGHRA and CDR2 as YSYEKL.

This specimen was peripheral blood, taken in a trial of Ad26.COV2.S vaccine versus placebo. The V call is TRBV4-1, the J call TRBJ2-7; a possible D gene is TRBD2 (5 bases). This TCR was recovered from a person between 18 and 60 years old who received the Ad26.COV2.S COVID-19 vaccine or a placebo. The CDR3 loop reads CASSQGARGKQYF. CDR3 bases: TGCGCCAGCAGCCAGGGAGCACGTGGGAAGCAGTACTTC.